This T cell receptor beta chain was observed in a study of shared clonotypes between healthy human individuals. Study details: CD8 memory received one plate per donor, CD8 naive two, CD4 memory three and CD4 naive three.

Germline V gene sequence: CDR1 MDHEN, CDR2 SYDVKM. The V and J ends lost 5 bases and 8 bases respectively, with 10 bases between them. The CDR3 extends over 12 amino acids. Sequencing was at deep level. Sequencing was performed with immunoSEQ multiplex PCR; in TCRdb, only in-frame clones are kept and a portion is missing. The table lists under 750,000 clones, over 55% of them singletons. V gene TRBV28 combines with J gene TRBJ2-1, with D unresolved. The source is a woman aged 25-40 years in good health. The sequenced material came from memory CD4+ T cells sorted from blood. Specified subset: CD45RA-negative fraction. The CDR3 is CASSPPTHEQFF. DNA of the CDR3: TGTGCCAGCAGTCCACCGACGCATGAGCAGTTCTTC.